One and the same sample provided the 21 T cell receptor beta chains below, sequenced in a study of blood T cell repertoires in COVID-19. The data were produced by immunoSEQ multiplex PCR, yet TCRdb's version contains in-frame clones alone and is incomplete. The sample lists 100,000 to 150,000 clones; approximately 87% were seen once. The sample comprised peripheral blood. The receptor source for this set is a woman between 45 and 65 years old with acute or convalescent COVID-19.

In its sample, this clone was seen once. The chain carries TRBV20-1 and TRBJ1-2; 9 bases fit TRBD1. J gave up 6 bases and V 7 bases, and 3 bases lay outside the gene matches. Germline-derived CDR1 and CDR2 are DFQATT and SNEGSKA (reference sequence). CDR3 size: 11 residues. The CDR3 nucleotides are TGCAGTGGACAGGGGGTAAATGGCTACACCTTC. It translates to CSGQGVNGYTF.

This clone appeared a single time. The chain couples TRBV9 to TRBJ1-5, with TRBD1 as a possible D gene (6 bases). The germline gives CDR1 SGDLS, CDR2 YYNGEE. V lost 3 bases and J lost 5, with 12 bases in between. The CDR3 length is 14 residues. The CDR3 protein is CASSGGGGDQPQHF. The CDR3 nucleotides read TGTGCCAGCAGCGGAGGGGGGGGAGATCAGCCCCAGCATTTT.

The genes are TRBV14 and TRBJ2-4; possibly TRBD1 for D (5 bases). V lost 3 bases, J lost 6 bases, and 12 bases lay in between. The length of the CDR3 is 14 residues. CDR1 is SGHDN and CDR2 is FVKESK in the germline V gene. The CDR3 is CASSQLDRPNIQYF. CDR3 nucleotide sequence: TGTGCCAGCAGCCAGCTAGACAGACCAAACATTCAGTACTTC. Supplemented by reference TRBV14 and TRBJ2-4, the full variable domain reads EAGVTQFPSHSVIEKGQTVTLRCDPISGHDNLYWYRRVMGKEIKFLLHFVKESKQDESGMPNNRFLAERTGGTYSTLKVQPAELEDSGVYFCASSQLDRPNIQYFGAGTRLSVL.

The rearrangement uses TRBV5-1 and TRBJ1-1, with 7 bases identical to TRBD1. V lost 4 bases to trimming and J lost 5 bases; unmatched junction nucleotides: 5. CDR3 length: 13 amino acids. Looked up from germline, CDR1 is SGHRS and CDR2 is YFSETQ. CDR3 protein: CASSLSTGTEAFF. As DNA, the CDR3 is TGCGCCAGCAGCCTCTCGACAGGGACTGAAGCTTTCTTT.

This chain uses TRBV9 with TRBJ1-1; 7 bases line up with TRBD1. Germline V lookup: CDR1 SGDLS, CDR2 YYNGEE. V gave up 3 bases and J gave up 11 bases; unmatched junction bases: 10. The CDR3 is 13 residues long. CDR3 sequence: CASSAHHRGEAFF. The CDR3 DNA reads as TGTGCCAGCAGCGCCCACCACAGGGGTGAGGCTTTCTTT.

CDR3 nucleotides: TGTGCCAGCTCAGCGACTAGCGGGACATACAATGAGCAGTTCTTC. Protein product: CASSATSGTYNEQFF. V usage is TRBV18 and J usage is TRBJ2-1, with 11 bases identical to TRBD2. V dropped 5 bases and J dropped 4; count of bases not matched to a gene: 4. The germline gives CDR1 KGHSH, CDR2 LQKENI. The CDR3 runs 15 residues.

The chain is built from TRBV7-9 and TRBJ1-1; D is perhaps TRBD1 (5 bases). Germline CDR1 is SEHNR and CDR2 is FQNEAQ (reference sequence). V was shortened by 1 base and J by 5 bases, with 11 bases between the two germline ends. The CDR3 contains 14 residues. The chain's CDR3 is CASSLVGGTTEAFF. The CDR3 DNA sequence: TGTGCCAGCAGCTTAGTGGGGGGGACGACTGAAGCTTTCTTT.

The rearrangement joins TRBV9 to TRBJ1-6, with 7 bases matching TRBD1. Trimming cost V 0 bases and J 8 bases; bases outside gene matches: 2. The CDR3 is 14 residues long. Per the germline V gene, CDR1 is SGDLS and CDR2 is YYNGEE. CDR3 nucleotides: TGTGCCAGCAGCGTAGACCAGGGGGATTCACCCCTCCACTTT. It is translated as CASSVDQGDSPLHF.

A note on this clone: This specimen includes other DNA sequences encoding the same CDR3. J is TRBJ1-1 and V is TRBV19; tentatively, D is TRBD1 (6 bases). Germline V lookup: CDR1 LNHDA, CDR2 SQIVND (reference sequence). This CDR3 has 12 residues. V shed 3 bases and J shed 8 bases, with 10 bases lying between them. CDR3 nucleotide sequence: TGTGCCAGTAGTATTGGGGGCGCGGAAGCTTTCTTT. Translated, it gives CASSIGGAEAFF.

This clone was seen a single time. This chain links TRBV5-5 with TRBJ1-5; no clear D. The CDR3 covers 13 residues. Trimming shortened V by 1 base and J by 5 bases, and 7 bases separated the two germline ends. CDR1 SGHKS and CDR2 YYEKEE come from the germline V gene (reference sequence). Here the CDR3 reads CASSLMRDQPQHF. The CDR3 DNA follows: TGTGCCAGCAGCTTGATGAGGGATCAGCCCCAGCATTTT.

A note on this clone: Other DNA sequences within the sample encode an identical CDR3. The CDR3 bases are TGTGCCAGCAGTCTCGACAGGGGGAACACTGAAGCTTTCTTT. It specifies CASSLDRGNTEAFF. The chain uses TRBV6-6 and TRBJ1-1; 8 positions match TRBD1. CDR1 is MNHNY and CDR2 is SVGAGI in the germline V gene (reference sequence). The CDR3 covers 14 residues. Trimming at V came to 5 bases and at J to 1 base, leaving 3 bases not matched to a gene.

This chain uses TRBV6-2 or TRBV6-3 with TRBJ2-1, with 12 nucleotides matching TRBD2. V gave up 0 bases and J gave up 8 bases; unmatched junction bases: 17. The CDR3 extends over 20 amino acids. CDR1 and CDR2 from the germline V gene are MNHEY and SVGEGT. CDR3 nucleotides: TGTGCCAGCAGTTACTCGTTGGGACTAGCGGGCCCCCCCTGGAGTTATGAGCAGTTCTTC. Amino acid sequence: CASSYSLGLAGPPWSYEQFF.

CDR3 in amino acids: CASSTQGARYEQYF. In nucleotides, the CDR3 is TGTGCCAGCAGTACACAGGGGGCGAGATACGAGCAGTACTTC. The chain recombines TRBV6-5 with TRBJ2-7, with 9 positions matching TRBD1. With V trimmed by 5 bases and J by 4 bases, 6 bases remained unmatched. Per germline, CDR1 MNHEY and CDR2 SVGAGI. The CDR3 has 14 amino acids.

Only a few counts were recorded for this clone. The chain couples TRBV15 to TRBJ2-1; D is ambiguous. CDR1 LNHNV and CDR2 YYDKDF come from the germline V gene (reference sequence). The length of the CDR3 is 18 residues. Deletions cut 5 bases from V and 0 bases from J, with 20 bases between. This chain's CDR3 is CATSEWYIVSVSYNEQFF. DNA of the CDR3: TGTGCCACCAGCGAGTGGTATATCGTGAGCGTCTCCTACAATGAGCAGTTCTTC.

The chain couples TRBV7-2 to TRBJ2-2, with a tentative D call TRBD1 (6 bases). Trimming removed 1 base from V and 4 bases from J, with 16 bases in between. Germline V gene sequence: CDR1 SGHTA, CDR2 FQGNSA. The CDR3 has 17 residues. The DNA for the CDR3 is TGTGCCAGCAGCTTAGTTTTGGGACAACTCTCCACCGGGGAGCTGTTTTTT. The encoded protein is CASSLVLGQLSTGELFF. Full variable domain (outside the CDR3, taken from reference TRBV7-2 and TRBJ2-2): GAGVSQSPSNKVTEKGKDVELRCDPISGHTALYWYRQSLGQGLEFLIYFQGNSAPDKSGLPSDRFSAERTGGSVSTLTIQRTQQEDSAVYLCASSLVLGQLSTGELFFGEGSRLTVL.

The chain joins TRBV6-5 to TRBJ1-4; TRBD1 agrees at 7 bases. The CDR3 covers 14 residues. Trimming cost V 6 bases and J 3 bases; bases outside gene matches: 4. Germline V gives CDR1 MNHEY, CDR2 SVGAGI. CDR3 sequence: CASRSGTANEKLFF. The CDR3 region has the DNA TGTGCCAGCAGGTCCGGGACAGCTAATGAAAAACTGTTTTTT.

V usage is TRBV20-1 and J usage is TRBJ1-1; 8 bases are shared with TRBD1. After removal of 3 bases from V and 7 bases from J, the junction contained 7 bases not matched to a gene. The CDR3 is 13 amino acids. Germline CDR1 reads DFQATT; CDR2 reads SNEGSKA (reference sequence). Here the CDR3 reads CSASQGATGEAFF. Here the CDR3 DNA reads TGCAGTGCTAGTCAGGGGGCAACTGGTGAAGCTTTCTTT.

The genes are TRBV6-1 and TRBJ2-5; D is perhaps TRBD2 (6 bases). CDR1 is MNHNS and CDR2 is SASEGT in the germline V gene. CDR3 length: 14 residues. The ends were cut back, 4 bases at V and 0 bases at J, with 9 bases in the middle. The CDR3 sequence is CASSGTTYQETQYF. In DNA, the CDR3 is TGTGCCAGCAGTGGGACTACTTACCAAGAGACCCAGTACTTC.

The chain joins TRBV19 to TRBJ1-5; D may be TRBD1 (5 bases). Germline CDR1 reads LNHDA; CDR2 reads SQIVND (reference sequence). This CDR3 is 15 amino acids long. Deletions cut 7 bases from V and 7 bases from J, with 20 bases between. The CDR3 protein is CASTVRGGVPQPQHF. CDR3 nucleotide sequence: TGTGCCAGTACCGTTAGGGGAGGGGTACCGCAGCCCCAGCATTTT.

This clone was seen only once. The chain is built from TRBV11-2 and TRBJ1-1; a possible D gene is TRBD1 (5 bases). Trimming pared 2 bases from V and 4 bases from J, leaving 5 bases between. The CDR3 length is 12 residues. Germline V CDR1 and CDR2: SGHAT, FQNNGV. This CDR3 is CASSLQGTEAFF. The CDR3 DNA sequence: TGTGCCAGCAGCTTACAGGGCACTGAAGCTTTCTTT.

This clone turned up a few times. The CDR3 is CASSGHNSPLHF. In nucleotides, the CDR3 is TGTGCCAGCAGTGGCCATAATTCACCCCTCCACTTT. The V gene is TRBV27, the J gene TRBJ1-6; D call uncertain. Germline CDR1 reads MNHEY; CDR2 reads SMNVEV (reference sequence). CDR3 length equals 12 residues. The V and J ends lost 5 bases and 5 bases respectively, with 4 bases between them.